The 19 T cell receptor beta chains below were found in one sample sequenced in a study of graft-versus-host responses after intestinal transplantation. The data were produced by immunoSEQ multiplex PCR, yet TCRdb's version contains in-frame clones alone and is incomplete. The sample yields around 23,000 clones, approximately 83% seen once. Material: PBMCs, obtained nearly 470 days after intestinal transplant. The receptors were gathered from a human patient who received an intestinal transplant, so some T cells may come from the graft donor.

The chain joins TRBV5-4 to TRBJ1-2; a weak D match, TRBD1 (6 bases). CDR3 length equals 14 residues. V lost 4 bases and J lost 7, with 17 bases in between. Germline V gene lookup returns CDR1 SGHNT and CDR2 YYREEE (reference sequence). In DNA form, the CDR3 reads TGTGCCAGCAGCGTTTCAGGGGTTTGGGGTGGCTACACCTTC. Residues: CASSVSGVWGGYTF.

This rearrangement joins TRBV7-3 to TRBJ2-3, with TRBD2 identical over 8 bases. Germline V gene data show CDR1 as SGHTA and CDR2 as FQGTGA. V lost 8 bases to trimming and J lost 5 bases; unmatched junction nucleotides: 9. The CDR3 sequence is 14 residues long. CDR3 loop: CASGSGTGGDTQYF. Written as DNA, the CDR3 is TGTGCCAGCGGTAGCGGGACCGGCGGAGATACGCAGTATTTT.

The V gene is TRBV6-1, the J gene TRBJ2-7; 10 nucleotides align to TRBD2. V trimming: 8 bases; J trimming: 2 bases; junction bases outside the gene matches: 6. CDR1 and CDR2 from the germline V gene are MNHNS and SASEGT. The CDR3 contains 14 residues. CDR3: CASHLSGRPYEQYF. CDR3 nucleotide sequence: TGTGCCAGCCACCTTAGCGGGAGGCCCTACGAGCAGTACTTC.

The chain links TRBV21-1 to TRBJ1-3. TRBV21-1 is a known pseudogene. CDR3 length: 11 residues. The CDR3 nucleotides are TGTGCCAGCAGCATCCGAAACACCATATATTTT. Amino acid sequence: CASSIRNTIYF.

The CDR3 sequence is CATSTGGREAFF. CDR3 DNA sequence: TGTGCCACCAGCACCGGGGGGCGCGAAGCTTTCTTT. This rearrangement joins TRBV15 to TRBJ1-1, with a weak D call TRBD1 (6 bases). The CDR3 runs to 12 residues. With 4 bases removed from V and 8 bases from J, the gap between germline ends came to 11 bases. Germline V gene data show CDR1 as LNHNV and CDR2 as YYDKDF (reference sequence). Together with reference TRBV15 and TRBJ1-1, the CDR3 gives the full variable domain: DAMVIQNPRYQVTQFGKPVTLSCSQTLNHNVMYWYQQKSSQAPKLLFHYYDKDFNNEADTPDNFQSRRPNTSFCFLDIRSPGLGDTAMYLCATSTGGREAFFGQGTRLTVV.

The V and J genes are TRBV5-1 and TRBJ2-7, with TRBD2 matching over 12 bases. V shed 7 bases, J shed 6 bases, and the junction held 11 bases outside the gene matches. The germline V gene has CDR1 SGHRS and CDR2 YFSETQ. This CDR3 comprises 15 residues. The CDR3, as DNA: TGCGCCAGCGCTATCCGACTAGCGGGAGTGGGCGAGCAGTACTTC. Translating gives CASAIRLAGVGEQYF. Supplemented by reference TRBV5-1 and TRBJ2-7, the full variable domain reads KAGVTQTPRYLIKTRGQQVTLSCSPISGHRSVSWYQQTPGQGLQFLFEYFSETQRNKGNFPGRFSGRQFSNSRSEMNVSTLELGDSALYLCASAIRLAGVGEQYFGPGTRLTVT.

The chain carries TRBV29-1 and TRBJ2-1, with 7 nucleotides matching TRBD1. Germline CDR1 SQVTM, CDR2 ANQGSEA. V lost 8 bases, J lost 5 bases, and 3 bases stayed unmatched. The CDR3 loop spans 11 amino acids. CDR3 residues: CSHRGNNEQFF. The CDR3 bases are TGCAGCCACAGGGGAAACAATGAGCAGTTCTTC.

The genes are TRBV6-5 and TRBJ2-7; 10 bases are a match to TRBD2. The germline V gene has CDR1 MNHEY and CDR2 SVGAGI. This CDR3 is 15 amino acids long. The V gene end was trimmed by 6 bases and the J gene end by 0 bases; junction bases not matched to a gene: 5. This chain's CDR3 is CASSRLAGLSYEQYF. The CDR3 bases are TGTGCCAGCAGCCGACTAGCGGGCCTCTCCTACGAGCAGTACTTC.

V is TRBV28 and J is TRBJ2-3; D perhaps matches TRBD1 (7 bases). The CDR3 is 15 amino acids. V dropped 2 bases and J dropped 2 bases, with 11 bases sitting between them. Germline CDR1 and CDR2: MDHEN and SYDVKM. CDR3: CASSLRGTATDTQYF. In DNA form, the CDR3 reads TGTGCCAGCAGTTTACGGGGGACAGCCACAGATACGCAGTATTTT.

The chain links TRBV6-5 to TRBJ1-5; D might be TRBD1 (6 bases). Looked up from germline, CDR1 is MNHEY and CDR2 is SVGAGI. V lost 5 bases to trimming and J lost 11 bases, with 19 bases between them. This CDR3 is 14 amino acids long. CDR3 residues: CASSLTGTPSAQHF. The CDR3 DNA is TGTGCCAGCAGTCTTACAGGGACCCCTTCGGCCCAGCATTTT.

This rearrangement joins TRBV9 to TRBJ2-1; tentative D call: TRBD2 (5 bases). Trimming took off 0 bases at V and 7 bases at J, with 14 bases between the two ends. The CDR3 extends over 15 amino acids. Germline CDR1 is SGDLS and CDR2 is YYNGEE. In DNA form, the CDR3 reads TGTGCCAGCAGCGTAGCGGGAACCCTGGGGAATGAGCAGTTCTTC. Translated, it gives CASSVAGTLGNEQFF.

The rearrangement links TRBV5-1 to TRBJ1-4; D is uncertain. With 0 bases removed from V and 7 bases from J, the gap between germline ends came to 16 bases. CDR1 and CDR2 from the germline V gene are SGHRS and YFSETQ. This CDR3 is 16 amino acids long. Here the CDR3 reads CASSLVFQELSEKLFF. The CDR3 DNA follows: TGCGCCAGCAGCTTGGTTTTTCAGGAATTGAGTGAAAAACTGTTTTTT.

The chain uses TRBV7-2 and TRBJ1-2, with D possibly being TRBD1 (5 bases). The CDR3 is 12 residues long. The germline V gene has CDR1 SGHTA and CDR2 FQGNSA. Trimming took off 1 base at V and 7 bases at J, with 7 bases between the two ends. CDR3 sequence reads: CASSLVGGGYTF. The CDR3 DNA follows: TGTGCCAGCAGCTTAGTCGGGGGTGGCTACACCTTC.

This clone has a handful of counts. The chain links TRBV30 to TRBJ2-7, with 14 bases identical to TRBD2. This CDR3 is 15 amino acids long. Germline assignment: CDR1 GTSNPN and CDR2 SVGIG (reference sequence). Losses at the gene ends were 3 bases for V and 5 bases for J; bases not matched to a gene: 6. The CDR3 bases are TGTGCCTGGAGCCTGGGACTAGCGGGAGCCGACGAGCAGTACTTC. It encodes CAWSLGLAGADEQYF. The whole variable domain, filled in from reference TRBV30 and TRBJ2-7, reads SQTIHQWPATLVQPVGSPLSLECTVEGTSNPNLYWYRQAAGRGLQLLFYSVGIGQISSEVPQNLSASRPQDRQFILSSKKLLLSDSGFYLCAWSLGLAGADEQYFGPGTRLTVT.

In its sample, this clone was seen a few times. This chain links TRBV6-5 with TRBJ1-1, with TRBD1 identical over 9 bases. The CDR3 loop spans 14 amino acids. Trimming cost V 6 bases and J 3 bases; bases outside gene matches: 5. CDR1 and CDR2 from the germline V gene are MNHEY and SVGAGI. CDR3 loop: CASSRDRAHTEAFF. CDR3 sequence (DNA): TGTGCCAGCAGCCGGGACAGGGCCCACACTGAAGCTTTCTTT.

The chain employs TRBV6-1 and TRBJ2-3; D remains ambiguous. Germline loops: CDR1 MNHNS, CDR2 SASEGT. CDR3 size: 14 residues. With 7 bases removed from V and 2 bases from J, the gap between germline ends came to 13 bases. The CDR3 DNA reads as TGTGCCAGCACGCGAGGTCGTGTCACAGATACGCAGTATTTT. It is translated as CASTRGRVTDTQYF.

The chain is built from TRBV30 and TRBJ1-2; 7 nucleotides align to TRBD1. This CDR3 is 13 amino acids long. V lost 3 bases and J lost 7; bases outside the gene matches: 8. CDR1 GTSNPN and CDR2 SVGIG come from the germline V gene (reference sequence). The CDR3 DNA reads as TGTGCCTGGAGGGAAACAGGGGCCGGTGGCTACACCTTC. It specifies CAWRETGAGGYTF. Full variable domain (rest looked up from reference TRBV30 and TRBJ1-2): SQTIHQWPATLVQPVGSPLSLECTVEGTSNPNLYWYRQAAGRGLQLLFYSVGIGQISSEVPQNLSASRPQDRQFILSSKKLLLSDSGFYLCAWRETGAGGYTFGSGTRLTVV.

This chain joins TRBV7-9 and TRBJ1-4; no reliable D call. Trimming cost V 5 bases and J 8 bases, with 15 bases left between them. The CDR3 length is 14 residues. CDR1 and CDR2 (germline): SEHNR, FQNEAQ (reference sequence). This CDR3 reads CASSLRGLGEKLFF. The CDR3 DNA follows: TGTGCCAGCAGCCTTCGTGGGTTGGGGGAAAAACTGTTTTTT.

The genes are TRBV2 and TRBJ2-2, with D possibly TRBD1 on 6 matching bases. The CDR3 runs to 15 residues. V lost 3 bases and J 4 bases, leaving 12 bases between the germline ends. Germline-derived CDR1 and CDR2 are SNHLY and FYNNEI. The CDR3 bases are TGTGCCAGCAGTGAGGGGACATCCGTCACCGGGGAGCTGTTTTTT. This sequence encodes CASSEGTSVTGELFF.